Sequencing of this T cell receptor beta chain was carried out in a study of T cell repertoires in cytomegalovirus infection. Study-wide context: Evidence of both CMV infection and a matching HLA type came from public TCR beta signatures. Overall study findings and caveats: HLA-C-restricted TCR beta clonotypes specific for CMV led the ex vivo response. Pooled public TCR beta family frequency picked out CMV carriers with the relevant HLA.

The CDR3 totals 12 residues. The junction had 6 bases not matched to a gene; V was cut back by 11 bases and J by 7 bases. CDR1 and CDR2 from the germline V gene are SNHLY and FYNNEI. From the reads, TCRdb called clonotypes with MiXCR, one entry per CDR3 protein. The repertoire holds approximately 170,000 distinct CDR3 sequences, roughly 17% seen once, with 15% to 20% in the top ten. As concerns this clonotype: The target antigen is unknown.

Sequenced: CD8+ T cells from PBMCs. The V call is TRBV2, the J call TRBJ2-1, with 9 bases fitting TRBD2. The receptor comes from a human donor in good health (CMV status not recorded). Some clones in this sample may be carry-over from other donors' samples. In nucleotides, the CDR3 is TGTGCCGGGGGGCGGGGGGGAAATGAGCAGTTCTTC. Translation: CAGGRGGNEQFF. The full variable domain, rest sourced from reference TRBV2 and TRBJ2-1, is EPEVTQTPSHQVTQMGQEVILRCVPISNHLYFYWYRQILGQKVEFLVSFYNNEISEKSEIFDDQFSVERPDGSNFTLKIRSTKLEDSAMYFCAGGRGGNEQFFGPGTRLTVL.